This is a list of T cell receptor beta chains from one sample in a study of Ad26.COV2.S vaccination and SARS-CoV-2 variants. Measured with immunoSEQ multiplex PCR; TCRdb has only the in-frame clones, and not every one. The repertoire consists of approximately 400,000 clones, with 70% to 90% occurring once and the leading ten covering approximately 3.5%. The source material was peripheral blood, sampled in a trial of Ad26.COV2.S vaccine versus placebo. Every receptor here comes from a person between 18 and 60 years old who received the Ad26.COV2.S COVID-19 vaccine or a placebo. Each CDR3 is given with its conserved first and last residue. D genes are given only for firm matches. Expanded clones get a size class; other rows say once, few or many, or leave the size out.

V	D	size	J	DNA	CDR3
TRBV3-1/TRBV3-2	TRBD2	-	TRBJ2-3	TGTGCCAGCAGCCAAGAAGGCGGGAGTATCACAGATACGCAGTATTTT	CASSQEGGSITDTQYF
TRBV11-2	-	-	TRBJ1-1	TGTGCCAGCAGGAGCATCCTCACTGAAGCTTTCTTT	CASRSILTEAFF
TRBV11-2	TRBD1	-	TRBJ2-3	TGTGCCAGCAGCTTGGACAGGGTTTCAGATACGCAGTATTTT	CASSLDRVSDTQYF
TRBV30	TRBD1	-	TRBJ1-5	TGTGCCTGGAGTTACAGGGGGCTTCAGGATCAGCCCCAGCATTTT	CAWSYRGLQDQPQHF
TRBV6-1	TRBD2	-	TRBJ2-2	TGTGCCAGCAGTGTCGGGACTAGCGGGAGAGGGACCGGGGAGCTGTTTTTT	CASSVGTSGRGTGELFF
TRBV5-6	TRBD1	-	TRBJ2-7	TGTGCCAGCAGCGGATGGACAGGGGTGAGCTACGAGCAGTACTTC	CASSGWTGVSYEQYF
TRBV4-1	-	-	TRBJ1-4	TGCGCCAGCAGCCGAGTCCTGGGAGCTAATGAAAAACTGTTTTTT	CASSRVLGANEKLFF
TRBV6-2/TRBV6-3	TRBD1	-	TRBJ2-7	TGTGCCAGCAGTTCGTTCCTAGACAGGGGAAGAGGGTACGAGCAGTACTTC	CASSSFLDRGRGYEQYF
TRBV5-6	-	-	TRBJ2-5	TGTGCCAGCAGCATTTCAGGGTACGGGGCGGGGGAGACCCAGTACTTC	CASSISGYGAGETQYF
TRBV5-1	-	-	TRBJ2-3	TGCGCCAGCAGCTTGGTGTCTGCGAGGACAGATACGCAGTATTTT	CASSLVSARTDTQYF
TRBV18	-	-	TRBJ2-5	TGTGCCAGCTCACCACAGGATGTGACCCAGTACTTC	CASSPQDVTQYF
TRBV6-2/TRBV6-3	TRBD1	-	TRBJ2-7	TGTGCCAGCAACCCGACAGGGCAATACGAGCAGTACTTC	CASNPTGQYEQYF
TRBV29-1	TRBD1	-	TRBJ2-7	TGCAGCATTAGGACAGGATTGACCTACGAGCAGTACTTC	CSIRTGLTYEQYF
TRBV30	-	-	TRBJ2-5	TGTGCCTGGAGCCCGGAAGGGACCCAGTACTTC	CAWSPEGTQYF
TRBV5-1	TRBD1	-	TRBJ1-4	TGCGCCAGCAGCTTGGTCGGGACAGGTAATGAAAAACTGTTTTTT	CASSLVGTGNEKLFF
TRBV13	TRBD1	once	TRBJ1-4	TGTGCCAGCAGCCTGGGACAGGGTGGTGAAAAACTGTTTTTT	CASSLGQGGEKLFF
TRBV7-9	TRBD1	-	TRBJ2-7	TGTGCCAGCAGCGCCACAGGGGGAGAAGACTACGAGCAGTACTTC	CASSATGGEDYEQYF
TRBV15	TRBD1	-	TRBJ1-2	TGTGCCACTGTACCGGACAGGGGGCTCGGCTATGGCTACACCTTC	CATVPDRGLGYGYTF
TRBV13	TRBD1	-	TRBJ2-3	TGTGCCAGCAGCGATGGGACAGGCTTCACAGATACGCAGTATTTT	CASSDGTGFTDTQYF
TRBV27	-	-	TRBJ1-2	TGTGCCAGCAGTTTCAGAGGGACCACCAATAACTATGGCTACACCTTC	CASSFRGTTNNYGYTF
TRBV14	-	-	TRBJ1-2	TGTGCCAGCAGCGGGGGGGCCATTGGTGGCTACACCTTC	CASSGGAIGGYTF
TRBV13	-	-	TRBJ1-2	TGTGCCAGCAGCCAAACGCCGAATGGCTACACCTTC	CASSQTPNGYTF
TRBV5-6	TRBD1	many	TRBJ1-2	TGTGCCAGCAGCCGACAGGGGGCGGGCTATGGCTACACCTTC	CASSRQGAGYGYTF
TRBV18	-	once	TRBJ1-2	TGTGCCAGCTCACCACAGACAGGCCAGGGCTACACCTTC	CASSPQTGQGYTF
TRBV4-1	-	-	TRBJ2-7	TGCGCCAGCAGCCAGGTTAACAGGGATACCTACGAGCAGTACTTC	CASSQVNRDTYEQYF
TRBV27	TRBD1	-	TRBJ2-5	TGTGCCAGCAGTTTGGGACAGTGGACCCAAGAGACCCAGTACTTC	CASSLGQWTQETQYF
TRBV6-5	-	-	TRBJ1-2	TGTGCCAGCAGCGACCACCCTAACTATGGCTACACCTTC	CASSDHPNYGYTF
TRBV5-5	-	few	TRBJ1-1	TGTGCCAGCAGCTTTACAGGGTACGCTGAAGCTTTCTTT	CASSFTGYAEAFF
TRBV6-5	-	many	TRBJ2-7	TGTGCCAGCAACCAACTAGGGTTCTACGAGCAGTACTTC	CASNQLGFYEQYF
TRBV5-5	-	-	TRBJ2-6	TGTGCCAGCAGCTTGGGGGCATCTACCTCTGGGGCCAACGTCCTGACTTTC	CASSLGASTSGANVLTF
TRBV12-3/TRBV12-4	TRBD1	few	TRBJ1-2	TGTGCCAGCAGACGGGGACAGGGCCATGGCTACACCTTC	CASRRGQGHGYTF
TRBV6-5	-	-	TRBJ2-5	TGTGCCAGCAGTACCCTTGCCCGAACCCGACCGTACTTC	CASSTLARTRPYF
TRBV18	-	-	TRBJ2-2	TGTGCCAGCTCACTTTCACTCTTTGTAATCAGTCGTCAGAACACCGGGGAGCTGTTTTTT	CASSLSLFVISRQNTGELFF
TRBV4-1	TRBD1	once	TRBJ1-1	TGCGCCAGCAGCCAAGTCGGACAGGGGCTTGTCACTGAAGCTTTCTTT	CASSQVGQGLVTEAFF
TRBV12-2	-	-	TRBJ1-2	TGTGCAAGTCGCATCCACAGGAGGACTAACTATGGCTACACCTTC	CASRIHRRTNYGYTF
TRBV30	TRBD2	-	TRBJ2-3	TGTGCCTGGAGTCTGGGACTAGCGGCAAGCACAGATACGCAGTATTTT	CAWSLGLAASTDTQYF
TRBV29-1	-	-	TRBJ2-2	TGCAGCGTTGGTATGGGGGCGAACACCGGGGAGCTGTTTTTT	CSVGMGANTGELFF
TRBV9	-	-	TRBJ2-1	TGTGCCAGCGGGCAGGGGCGGGATGAGCAGTTCTTC	CASGQGRDEQFF
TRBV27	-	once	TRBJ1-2	TGTGCCAGCAGACCCGGGACCGGGTACTATGGCTACACCTTC	CASRPGTGYYGYTF
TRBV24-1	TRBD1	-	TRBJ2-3	TGTGCCACCAGTGATTCTGGTCTGGCGACAGGGGCAACAGATACGCAGTATTTT	CATSDSGLATGATDTQYF